This TCR beta chain originates from a study of memory CD4+ T cells and cytomegalovirus serostatus. General study findings and limits: The CMV-associated TCR signature appears largely within the CD4+ memory repertoire. About 40% of the roughly 160 known CMV-associated TCRbeta sequences appeared in CD4+ memory.

Single viable CD3+CD4+CD8-CD45RO+ cells were sorted as the memory CD4+ T cells. Total CD4+ T cells were enriched by CD4 positive selection. This clone was picked up a small number of times. Antigen unknown. CDR1 and CDR2 from the germline V gene are KGHSH and LQKENI. The CDR3 extends over 13 amino acids. V lost 2 bases and J 9 bases, leaving 11 bases between the germline ends. TCRdb's copy holds only in-frame clones and misses some; the assay was immunoSEQ multiplex PCR. The data hold about 56,000 clones, with roughly 82% observed a single time. The chain joins TRBV18 to TRBJ2-4; D may be TRBD2 (6 bases). The TCR comes from an adult in good health and CMV-seronegative. The sequenced sample was memory CD4+ T cells from blood. The CDR3 is CASSPVPEGIQYF. The CDR3 DNA reads as TGTGCCAGCTCACCAGTTCCGGAGGGCATTCAGTACTTC.